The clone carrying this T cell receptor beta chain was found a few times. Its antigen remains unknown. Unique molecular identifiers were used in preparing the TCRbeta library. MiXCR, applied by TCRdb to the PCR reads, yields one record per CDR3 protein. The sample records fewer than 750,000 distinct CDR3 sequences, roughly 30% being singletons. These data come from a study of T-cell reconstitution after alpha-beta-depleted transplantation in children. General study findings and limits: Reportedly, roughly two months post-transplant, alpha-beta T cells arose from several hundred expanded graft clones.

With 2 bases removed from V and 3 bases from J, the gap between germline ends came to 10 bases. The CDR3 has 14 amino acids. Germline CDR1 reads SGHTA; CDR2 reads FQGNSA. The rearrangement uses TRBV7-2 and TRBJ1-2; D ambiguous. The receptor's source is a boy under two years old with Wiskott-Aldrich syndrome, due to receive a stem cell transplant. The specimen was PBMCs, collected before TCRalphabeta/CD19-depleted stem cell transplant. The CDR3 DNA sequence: TGTGCCAGCAGCTTATTCGCCCGTGACTATGGCTACACCTTC. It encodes CASSLFARDYGYTF.